This TCR beta chain was captured by sequencing in a study of cytomegalovirus exposure and HLA in healthy donors. Researchers ran the PCR with 60 Vbeta and 13 Jbeta primers. Clones were sequenced by immunoSEQ multiplex PCR, and TCRdb holds only the in-frame ones, with some missing. Among around 110,000 clones listed, 81% were seen once. The CDR3 is 18 amino acids. This TCR came from a woman aged 30 to 39 in good health and CMV-seronegative. The chain joins TRBV21-1 to TRBJ1-5; TRBD1 is the table's D call, not checked against the DNA. TRBV21-1 is a pseudogene locus. Sequencing used PBMCs. In DNA form, the CDR3 reads TGTGCCAGCAGCATTGGAGACAGGGGCCAATATAGCAATCAGCCCCAGCATTTT. This codes for CASSIGDRGQYSNQPQHF.